This paragraph reports one T cell receptor beta chain. These data come from a study of shared clonotypes between healthy human individuals. Produced via immunoSEQ multiplex PCR; TCRdb's table is partial and in-frame only. The sample comprises over a million clones, 78% of which are singletons, and 0.6% to 0.75% rests with the top ten. The sequenced sample was memory CD4+ T cells from PBMCs. The subset denotes: CD45RA-negative fraction. The clonotype comes from a man between 18 and 35 years old in good health. Some clones in this sample may be carry-over from other donors' samples.

The CDR3 sequence is CASSTITGGGYTF. CDR3 in DNA: TGTGCCAGCAGCACCATTACAGGGGGCGGCTACACCTTC. V and J are TRBV11-1 and TRBJ1-2, with 9 bases that match TRBD1. The germline CDR1 and CDR2 sequences are SGHAT and FQDESV (reference sequence). Trimming removed 5 bases from V and 8 bases from J; junction bases left unmatched: 6. The CDR3 is 13 residues long.